This T cell receptor beta chain was profiled in a study of lymphopenia after photon versus proton radiotherapy. Study findings and constraints: Relative stability marked proton patients; photon patients lost diversity and naive cells. Post-nadir TCR diversity decline inversely tracked overall survival among those who died.

Concerning this clone itself: Its antigen remains unknown.

Using immunoSEQ multiplex PCR, the repertoire was profiled, and TCRdb retains in-frame clones only, with some absent. Counted here are 55,000 to 70,000 clones, 92% occurring once; the ten biggest clones make up around 2.2%. The CDR3 consists of 18 residues. Material: peripheral blood, obtained from a patient treated with photon-based radiotherapy. The gene calls are TRBV21-1 and TRBJ1-2; TRBD1, the table's D call, was not compared with the DNA. TRBV21-1 is recorded as a pseudogene. This receptor was obtained from a woman aged 40-49 years with cholangiocarcinoma. CDR3 sequence: CASSKGTSNGQAFYGYTF. In nucleotides, the CDR3 is TGTGCCAGCAGCAAAGGCACGTCCAACGGACAGGCGTTCTATGGCTACACCTTC.